The 7 T cell receptor beta chains presented below share a single source sample, sequenced in a study of cytomegalovirus exposure and HLA in healthy donors. PCR amplification relied on 60 Vbeta primers (plus 13 Jbeta primers). Assay: immunoSEQ multiplex PCR; the TCRdb copy retains only in-frame clones and omits some. The sample records more than 150,000 clones, 70% to 85% being singletons. The specimen sequenced was PBMCs. These receptor sequences come from a girl aged 2 to 10 in good health and CMV-seropositive.

This clone was detected only once. J is TRBJ1-1 and V is TRBV29-1, with D possibly TRBD1 on 5 matching bases. The length of the CDR3 is 12 residues. Per germline, CDR1 SQVTM and CDR2 ANQGSEA. Trimming took off 7 bases at V and 1 base at J, with 10 bases between the two ends. The CDR3 DNA reads as TGCAGCGGGGGGGGAGGGAACACTGAAGCTTTCTTT. Protein: CSGGGGNTEAFF.

A few counts support this clone. Distinct nucleotide sequences in the sample also encode this CDR3. V gene TRBV5-1 combines with J gene TRBJ1-6, with 7 bases aligning to TRBD1. After removal of 2 bases from V and 8 bases from J, the junction contained 1 base not matched to a gene. Germline CDR1 SGHRS, CDR2 YFSETQ. The CDR3 has 13 residues. The CDR3 DNA reads as TGCGCCAGCAGCTTTACAGGGGATTCACCCCTCCACTTT. Its protein product is CASSFTGDSPLHF. The full variable domain, completed using reference TRBV5-1 and TRBJ1-6, is KAGVTQTPRYLIKTRGQQVTLSCSPISGHRSVSWYQQTPGQGLQFLFEYFSETQRNKGNFPGRFSGRQFSNSRSEMNVSTLELGDSALYLCASSFTGDSPLHFGNGTRLTVT.

The rearrangement links TRBV19 to TRBJ1-4; TRBD1 aligns across 10 bases. CDR1 is LNHDA, CDR2 SQIVND, per germline (reference sequence). The CDR3 contains 13 residues. V trimming: 8 bases; J trimming: 6 bases; junction bases outside the gene matches: 3. The CDR3 coding sequence is TGTGCCAGTGGGGACAGGGGAGATGAAAAACTGTTTTTT. It translates to CASGDRGDEKLFF. Complete variable domain (other parts from reference TRBV19 and TRBJ1-4): DGGITQSPKYLFRKEGQNVTLSCEQNLNHDAMYWYRQDPGQGLRLIYYSQIVNDFQKGDIAEGYSVSREKKESFPLTVTSAQKNPTAFYLCASGDRGDEKLFFGSGTQLSVL.

V is TRBV25-1 and J is TRBJ2-7, with D perhaps TRBD2 (5 bases). Germline CDR1 MGHDK, CDR2 SYGVNS. CDR3 length: 14 residues. Trimming pared 4 bases from V and 7 bases from J, leaving 17 bases between. The CDR3 is CASSGRTGAGEQYF. CDR3 nucleotide sequence: TGTGCCAGCAGTGGAAGGACTGGCGCCGGAGAGCAGTACTTC.

The chain carries TRBV5-1 and TRBJ2-2; D is undetermined. This CDR3 region has 13 residues. With 0 bases removed from V and 6 bases from J, the gap between germline ends came to 6 bases. CDR1 SGHRS and CDR2 YFSETQ come from the germline V gene. The CDR3 region has the DNA TGCGCCAGCAGCTTGGTCGTCGCCGGGGAGCTGTTTTTT. Encoded protein: CASSLVVAGELFF.

This sequence joins TRBV30 and TRBJ1-6; D is possibly TRBD1 (5 bases). The ends were cut back, 4 bases at V and 6 bases at J, with 13 bases in the middle. The V gene's germline CDR1 is GTSNPN and CDR2 SVGIG (reference sequence). The CDR3 contains 14 residues. DNA of the CDR3: TGTGCCTGGACCGCCAGACAGTTTAATTCACCCCTCCACTTT. The encoded protein is CAWTARQFNSPLHF.

J is TRBJ1-5 and V is TRBV9; D call uncertain. Germline V gene lookup returns CDR1 SGDLS and CDR2 YYNGEE. The CDR3 runs 15 residues. Trimming shortened V by 4 bases and J by 0 bases, and 11 bases separated the two germline ends. The DNA for the CDR3 is TGTGCCAGCAGCTCACGGGAGTTTAGCAATCAGCCCCAGCATTTT. Protein: CASSSREFSNQPQHF.